What follows are 24 T cell receptor beta chains derived from one specimen sequenced in a study of shared clonotypes between healthy human individuals. Naive CD8 cells, CD45RO-negative and positively selected for CCR7, excluded terminally differentiated effector memory CD45RA+ cells. Data came from immunoSEQ multiplex PCR; TCRdb stores just in-frame clones and leaves some out. The sample includes about 580,000 clones, more than 95% of them seen just once. Sequencing was performed on naive CD8+ T cells sorted from blood. The source is a man under 40 in good health.

The chain is built from TRBV9 and TRBJ2-2, with D unclear. CDR3 length equals 12 residues. V lost 5 bases and J 1 base, leaving 3 bases between the germline ends. Germline V lookup: CDR1 SGDLS, CDR2 YYNGEE. The CDR3 bases are TGTGCCAGCAGAATGAACACCGGGGAGCTGTTTTTT. Protein: CASRMNTGELFF.

This sequence joins TRBV10-1 and TRBJ2-7; TRBD1 matches 7 bases. The CDR3 is 15 amino acids. With V trimmed by 4 bases and J by 3 bases, 9 bases remained unmatched. The germline V gene has CDR1 WNHNN and CDR2 SYGVQD (reference sequence). The CDR3 nucleotides are TGCGCCAGCAGTGCAGGGACAGCTTTTCTCTACGAGCAGTACTTC. Translating it yields CASSAGTAFLYEQYF.

CDR3 region: CASSSVAGGNTGELFF. The CDR3 region has the DNA TGTGCCAGCAGCTCAGTAGCGGGAGGGAACACCGGGGAGCTGTTTTTT. The J gene is TRBJ2-2, the V gene TRBV7-9; 10 positions agree with TRBD2. The CDR3 has 16 amino acids. After removal of 4 bases from V and 1 base from J, the junction contained 3 bases not matched to a gene. Per germline, CDR1 SEHNR and CDR2 FQNEAQ (reference sequence). Full variable domain (remainder filled in from reference TRBV7-9 and TRBJ2-2): DTGVSQNPRHKITKRGQNVTFRCDPISEHNRLYWYRQTLGQGPEFLTYFQNEAQLEKSRLLSDRFSAERPKGSFSTLEIQRTEQGDSAMYLCASSSVAGGNTGELFFGEGSRLTVL.

The chain carries TRBV10-3 and TRBJ2-3, with a tentative D call TRBD1 (6 bases). Per germline, CDR1 ENHRY and CDR2 SYGVKD. CDR3 length: 16 amino acids. Trimming took off 6 bases at V and 3 bases at J, with 19 bases between the two ends. CDR3 coding DNA: TGTGCCATCAGGGAGGTCGGGACATACGAGACAGATACGCAGTATTTT. Its translation: CAIREVGTYETDTQYF.

This chain joins TRBV30 and TRBJ1-2; 9 bases agree with TRBD1. The CDR3 is made up of 14 amino acids. Trimming cost V 1 base and J 3 bases; bases outside gene matches: 3. Germline V lookup: CDR1 GTSNPN, CDR2 SVGIG (reference sequence). CDR3 protein: CAWSATGGYYGYTF. The CDR3 DNA is TGTGCCTGGAGTGCTACAGGGGGCTACTATGGCTACACCTTC.

This chain connects TRBV29-1 to TRBJ2-7; the match to TRBD2 covers 8 bases. In germline, CDR1 is SQVTM, CDR2 ANQGSEA. The CDR3 extends over 13 amino acids. V was pared by 7 bases and J by 1 base, with 6 bases of the junction left unmatched. CDR3 sequence reads: CSAQLAESYEQYF. The CDR3 region has the DNA TGCAGCGCTCAACTAGCGGAGTCCTACGAGCAGTACTTC.

The rearrangement links TRBV27 to TRBJ2-1, with D perhaps TRBD2 (5 bases). Per the germline V gene, CDR1 is MNHEY and CDR2 is SMNVEV (reference sequence). The CDR3 has 12 residues. V was cut by 3 bases and J by 10 bases, with 10 bases left in between. The CDR3 bases are TGTGCCAGCAGTTTGTCAGGCGGGGAGCAGTTCTTC. This encodes CASSLSGGEQFF.

The chain links TRBV29-1 to TRBJ1-2, with D possibly being TRBD1 (5 bases). Deletions cut 0 bases from V and 0 bases from J, with 11 bases between. This CDR3 has 15 amino acids. Germline V gives CDR1 SQVTM, CDR2 ANQGSEA. CDR3 protein: CSVEDGQLANYGYTF. As DNA, the CDR3 is TGCAGCGTTGAAGATGGACAACTAGCTAACTATGGCTACACCTTC.

The CDR3 DNA reads as TGCGCCAGCAGCTTGGGGTTACAAATGAACACTGAAGCTTTCTTT. Translating it yields CASSLGLQMNTEAFF. The chain is built from TRBV5-1 and TRBJ1-1; D is ambiguous. V was pared by 0 bases and J by 0 bases, with 9 bases between. Germline CDR1 and CDR2: SGHRS and YFSETQ. This CDR3 has 15 amino acids.

This clone appeared a single time. V is TRBV5-1 and J is TRBJ2-7; 8 bases align to TRBD2. The CDR3 has 14 residues. Germline CDR1 SGHRS, CDR2 YFSETQ. The trim removed 4 bases at V and 2 bases at J, leaving 5 bases unmatched. The CDR3 sequence is CASSQIAGTYEQYF. The CDR3 bases are TGCGCCAGCAGCCAAATAGCGGGAACCTACGAGCAGTACTTC.

This rearrangement joins TRBV4-1 to TRBJ2-2; D is unclear. Per the germline V gene, CDR1 is MGHRA and CDR2 is YSYEKL. There are 17 residues in the CDR3. V was cut by 0 bases and J by 2 bases, with 13 bases left in between. The CDR3 DNA is TGCGCCAGCAGCCAAGAACCTGGGCAAACCAACACCGGGGAGCTGTTTTTT. Protein product: CASSQEPGQTNTGELFF.

The rearrangement links TRBV2 to TRBJ2-7, with D possibly TRBD2 on 7 matching bases. CDR1 SNHLY and CDR2 FYNNEI come from the germline V gene. The ends were cut back, 2 bases at V and 3 bases at J, with 11 bases in the middle. The length of the CDR3 is 14 residues. CDR3 in DNA: TGTGCCAGCAGTGAACGGGGGGCAAGCTACGAGCAGTACTTC. Encoded protein: CASSERGASYEQYF.

The chain couples TRBV19 to TRBJ1-3, with D possibly matching TRBD1 (6 bases). With 6 bases removed from V and 0 bases from J, the gap between germline ends came to 12 bases. Per the germline V gene, CDR1 is LNHDA and CDR2 is SQIVND (reference sequence). The CDR3 has 15 amino acids. The CDR3 bases are TGTGCCAGTAGGCTGGGACAACTCTCTGGAAACACCATATATTTT. Protein: CASRLGQLSGNTIYF.

V gene TRBV27 combines with J gene TRBJ2-1; TRBD2 matches 11 bases. The CDR3 length is 16 residues. The junction had 8 bases not matched to a gene; V was cut back by 4 bases and J by 6 bases. CDR1 is MNHEY and CDR2 is SMNVEV in the germline V gene (reference sequence). This CDR3 reads CASSSSGLAGGNEQFF. The CDR3 DNA follows: TGTGCCAGCAGTTCAAGCGGCCTAGCGGGAGGCAATGAGCAGTTCTTC.

The chain uses TRBV6-5 and TRBJ2-4; TRBD2 matches at 8 bases. CDR3 length equals 15 residues. Trimming took 2 bases from V and 8 from J; bases not matched to a gene: 8. Germline V gives CDR1 MNHEY, CDR2 SVGAGI. CDR3 sequence reads: CASSYNREGRDIQYF. CDR3 in DNA: TGTGCCAGCAGTTACAACCGGGAGGGCCGGGACATTCAGTACTTC.

The chain combines TRBV28 with TRBJ1-1; D unresolved. Trimming removed 6 bases at V and 4 bases at J, with 15 bases between. Per the germline V gene, CDR1 is MDHEN and CDR2 is SYDVKM. The length of the CDR3 is 14 residues. In DNA form, the CDR3 reads TGTGCCAGCAGCGTGGGCGTACGGGGCACTGAAGCTTTCTTT. As protein: CASSVGVRGTEAFF. The whole variable domain, filled in from reference TRBV28 and TRBJ1-1, reads DVKVTQSSRYLVKRTGEKVFLECVQDMDHENMFWYRQDPGLGLRLIYFSYDVKMKEKGDIPEGYSVSREKKERFSLILESASTNQTSMYLCASSVGVRGTEAFFGQGTRLTVV.

The chain uses TRBV4-3 and TRBJ2-3, with unresolved D. Germline loops: CDR1 LGHNA, CDR2 YSLEER. This CDR3 has 18 residues. V was pared by 0 bases and J by 0 bases, with 16 bases between. The CDR3 DNA is TGCGCCAGCAGCCAAGATCACCGGCTTTTTTCTAGCACAGATACGCAGTATTTT. Residues: CASSQDHRLFSSTDTQYF.

The rearrangement links TRBV10-3 to TRBJ2-3; 11 bases are a match to TRBD2. J lost 4 bases, V lost 6 bases, and 6 bases had no gene match. CDR1 ENHRY and CDR2 SYGVKD come from the germline V gene. CDR3 length: 15 residues. The CDR3 sequence is CAISETSGSSDTQYF. The CDR3 DNA is TGTGCCATCAGCGAAACTAGCGGGAGTTCAGATACGCAGTATTTT.

V usage is TRBV5-1 and J usage is TRBJ2-7; unclear D gene. V was cut by 4 bases and J by 4 bases, with 21 bases left in between. The CDR3 is 16 amino acids. The germline V gene encodes CDR1 SGHRS and CDR2 YFSETQ. The CDR3: CASSPDGSLGWYEQYF. DNA for the CDR3: TGCGCCAGCAGCCCGGATGGATCTCTAGGGTGGTACGAGCAGTACTTC.

The chain joins TRBV7-2 to TRBJ2-3; TRBD2 is a possible D gene (5 bases). Germline V CDR1 and CDR2: SGHTA, FQGNSA. The CDR3 covers 17 residues. The V end was cut by 1 base, the J end by 6 bases, with 20 bases between. CDR3 loop: CASSLVAGMGPLDTQYF. In DNA form, the CDR3 reads TGTGCCAGCAGCTTAGTCGCGGGTATGGGCCCGTTGGATACGCAGTATTTT.

The V call is TRBV7-6, the J call TRBJ2-3, with 15 nucleotides matching TRBD2. CDR1 is SGHVS, CDR2 FNYEAQ, per germline. J was trimmed by 2 bases and V by 5 bases; bases with no gene match: 5. The CDR3 spans 17 residues. Here the CDR3 DNA reads TGTGCCAGCAGCCGGGGACTAGCGGGAGGATACACAGATACGCAGTATTTT. This codes for CASSRGLAGGYTDTQYF.

The chain uses TRBV4-1 and TRBJ2-7; 8 bases match TRBD1. The CDR3 extends over 15 amino acids. V gave up 4 bases and J gave up 1 base; unmatched junction bases: 6. Germline V gives CDR1 MGHRA, CDR2 YSYEKL. The CDR3: CASSLQTGESYEQYF. The CDR3 DNA reads TGCGCCAGCAGCCTTCAGACAGGGGAGTCCTACGAGCAGTACTTC.

In this sample, this clone turned up once. The chain couples TRBV19 to TRBJ2-1; D is undetermined. CDR1 and CDR2 from the germline V gene are LNHDA and SQIVND (reference sequence). The CDR3 extends over 12 amino acids. V dropped 2 bases and J dropped 8 bases, with 7 bases sitting between them. CDR3 protein: CASSIPPDEQFF. The CDR3 region has the DNA TGTGCCAGTAGTATACCCCCGGATGAGCAGTTCTTC.

The chain links TRBV7-9 to TRBJ1-4, with D possibly matching TRBD1 (6 bases). The CDR3 extends over 15 amino acids. V lost 5 bases, J lost 9 bases, and 19 bases lay in between. Germline lookup yields CDR1 SEHNR and CDR2 FQNEAQ (reference sequence). Written as DNA, the CDR3 is TGTGCCAGCAGCGGGGTGGGGACAAGGGATAAAAAACTGTTTTTT. It codes for CASSGVGTRDKKLFF.